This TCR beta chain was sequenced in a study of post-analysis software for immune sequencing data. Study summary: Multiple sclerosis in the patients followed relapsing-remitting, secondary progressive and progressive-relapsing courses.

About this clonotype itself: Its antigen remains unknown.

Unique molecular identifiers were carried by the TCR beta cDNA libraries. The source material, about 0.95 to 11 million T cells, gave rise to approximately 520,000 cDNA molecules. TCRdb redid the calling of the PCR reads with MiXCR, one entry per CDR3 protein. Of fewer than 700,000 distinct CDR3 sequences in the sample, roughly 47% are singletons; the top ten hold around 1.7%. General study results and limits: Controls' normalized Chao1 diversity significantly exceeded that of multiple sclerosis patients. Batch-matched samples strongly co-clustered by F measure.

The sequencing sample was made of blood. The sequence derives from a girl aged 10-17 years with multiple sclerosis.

The CDR3 bases are TGCGCCAGCAGCCATCTCCTTTCGAAGGGACTAGCGGACAATGAGCAGTTCTTC. Its protein is CASSHLLSKGLADNEQFF. The genes are TRBV4-1 and TRBJ2-1; 11 bases are shared with TRBD2. CDR3 length equals 18 residues. Germline CDR1 MGHRA, CDR2 YSYEKL. V lost 3 bases to trimming and J lost 5 bases; unmatched junction nucleotides: 12.